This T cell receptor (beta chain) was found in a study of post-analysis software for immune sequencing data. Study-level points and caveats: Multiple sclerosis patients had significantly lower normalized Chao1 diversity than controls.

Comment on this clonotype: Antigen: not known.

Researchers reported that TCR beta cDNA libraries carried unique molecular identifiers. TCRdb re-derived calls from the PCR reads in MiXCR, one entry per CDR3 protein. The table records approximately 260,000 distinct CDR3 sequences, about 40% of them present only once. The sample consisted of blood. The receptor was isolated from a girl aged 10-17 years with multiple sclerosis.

The CDR3 nucleotides are TGCGCCAGCAGCCGTCTCGGGGGGTGGTTGAACACTGAAGCTTTCTTT. It encodes CASSRLGGWLNTEAFF. The chain links TRBV5-1 to TRBJ1-1, with D tentatively TRBD1 (5 bases). Trimming stripped 4 bases from V and 0 bases from J, with 16 bases between. CDR1 is SGHRS, CDR2 YFSETQ, per germline. The CDR3 runs 16 residues.